Listed here is a single T cell receptor (beta chain). Its matching antigen is unknown. Sequenced by immunoSEQ multiplex PCR; TCRdb stores in-frame clones only, minus some. This sample has 9,500 to 10,000 clones; about 68% occur once, and the top ten carry 10%. This sample was taken from a study of PD-1 blockade in classical Hodgkin lymphoma. Study background: Patients were given intravenous nivolumab, 3 mg/kg, every 2 weeks.

Study results and caveats: Complete responders entered with baseline diversity on par with newly diagnosed patients, the results showed. CD4+ TCR diversity, unlike CD8+, rose significantly by C4D1. The authors excluded patients who started nivolumab under 1 year after ASCT.

CDR1 SGDLS and CDR2 YYNGEE come from the germline V gene. This CDR3 region has 15 residues. V lost 4 bases and J lost 9, with 21 bases in between. Time point specified: cycle 4 day 1 (C4D1), after 6 weeks of nivolumab. Every patient relapsed after autologous stem cell transplantation, and brentuximab vedotin exposure varied. Isolation of CD8+ T cells from thawed PBMCs used magnetic negative selection. The origin of this receptor is a human donor with classical Hodgkin lymphoma. The source was CD8+ T cells from blood, collected before the fourth cycle of nivolumab. The chain joins TRBV9 to TRBJ2-3, with D possibly being TRBD2 (6 bases). CDR3 in amino acids: CASSSSPGTATTQYF. CDR3 nucleotide sequence: TGTGCCAGCAGCTCCAGTCCCGGGACTGCCACGACGCAGTATTTT. Full variable domain (rest looked up from reference TRBV9 and TRBJ2-3): DSGVTQTPKHLITATGQRVTLRCSPRSGDLSVYWYQQSLDQGLQFLIQYYNGEERAKGNILERFSAQQFPDLHSELNLSSLELGDSALYFCASSSSPGTATTQYFGPGTRLTVL.